A selection of T cell receptor beta chains follows, all from one sample in a study of human T cells and chemical hapten exposure. One entry per CDR3 protein results from TCRdb running MiXCR on the RACE reads. Of around 300,000 distinct CDR3 sequences listed, around 5% are singletons. Sequencing used whole blood, obtained in connection with sensitization to the hapten diphenylcyclopropenone (DPC). These receptors were collected from a woman younger than 30 with alopecia areata. Some clones in this sample may be carry-over from other donors' samples. Each CDR3 is given with its conserved first and last residue. The D gene is left open where the match is weak. Clone size is stated in some rows and not others, as once, few, many or a class when expanded.

TRBJ1-2,few,TRBV6-5,NA,CASSREWSYGYTF,TGTGCCAGCAGCCGCGAGTGGAGCTATGGCTACACCTTC
TRBJ2-1,NA,TRBV27,NA,CASSPYGGTEQFF,TGTGCCAGCAGCCCATATGGGGGAACTGAGCAGTTCTTC
TRBJ2-3,few,TRBV12-5,TRBD1,CASGDTVTGEADTQYF,TGTGCTAGTGGCGACACAGTGACAGGGGAGGCAGATACGCAGTATTTT
TRBJ1-3,few,TRBV29-1,NA,CSVDAGNTIYF,TGCAGCGTTGATGCGGGAAACACCATATATTTT
TRBJ2-1,many,TRBV12-3/TRBV12-4,NA,CASSLPGGEQFF,TGTGCCAGCAGTTTACCAGGCGGTGAGCAGTTCTTC
TRBJ2-5,NA,TRBV11-1,NA,CASSPRPEQETQYF,TGTGCCAGCAGCCCGAGGCCCGAACAAGAGACCCAGTACTTC
TRBJ2-1,few,TRBV7-9,NA,CASSPPLPGGPDNEQFF,TGTGCCAGCAGCCCTCCCCTCCCGGGGGGCCCCGACAATGAGCAGTTCTTC
TRBJ1-5,many,TRBV6-5,NA,CASRPGGNQPQHF,TGTGCCAGCAGACCAGGGGGCAATCAGCCCCAGCATTTT
TRBJ2-3,NA,TRBV28,NA,CASSLGEALPQYF,TGTGCCAGCAGTTTAGGGGAGGCTTTGCCGCAGTATTTT
TRBJ2-5,few,TRBV12-3/TRBV12-4,NA,CASSDPTRDPWETQYF,TGTGCCAGCAGTGACCCGACTAGAGATCCCTGGGAGACCCAGTACTTC
TRBJ2-1,many,TRBV6-2/TRBV6-3,TRBD2,CASSFNIRTSGEYNEQFF,TGTGCCAGCAGTTTCAACATTAGGACTAGCGGGGAGTACAATGAGCAGTTCTTC
TRBJ2-1,many,TRBV11-1,TRBD2,CASSLTGGVGEQFF,TGTGCCAGCAGCTTAACGGGGGGGGTAGGTGAGCAGTTCTTC
TRBJ1-2,NA,TRBV27,TRBD1,CASSKGQGSPLGYGYTF,TGTGCCAGCAGTAAGGGACAGGGGTCTCCTTTGGGCTATGGCTACACCTTC
TRBJ2-2,many,TRBV4-3,NA,CASSRGGVRNTGELFF,TGCGCCAGCAGCCGCGGTGGGGTCAGAAACACCGGGGAGCTGTTTTTT
TRBJ2-7,NA,TRBV11-3,NA,CASSLKAIHEQYF,TGTGCCAGCAGCTTGAAGGCAATCCACGAGCAGTACTTC
TRBJ1-1,NA,TRBV4-2,NA,CASSQLWALNTEAFF,TGTGCCAGCAGCCAACTTTGGGCCTTGAACACTGAAGCTTTCTTT
TRBJ2-3,many,TRBV5-1,NA,CASSLEGRRGTDTQYF,TGCGCCAGCAGCTTGGAAGGGCGCCGCGGCACAGATACGCAGTATTTT
TRBJ2-1,NA,TRBV15,TRBD1,CATSTTTGGRPEQFF,TGTGCCACCAGCACCACGACAGGGGGAAGACCAGAGCAGTTCTTC
TRBJ2-3,many,TRBV6-5,NA,CASSFGGAGTDTQYF,TGTGCCAGCAGTTTCGGGGGCGCGGGTACAGATACGCAGTATTTT
TRBJ2-3,NA,TRBV4-3,NA,CASSQGWRGEVTDTQYF,TGCGCCAGCAGCCAAGGCTGGCGGGGCGAAGTCACAGATACGCAGTATTTT
TRBJ2-2,NA,TRBV6-5,NA,CASRPRQTNTGELFF,TGTGCCAGCCGTCCGCGGCAGACGAACACCGGGGAGCTGTTTTTT
TRBJ1-5,NA,TRBV6-5,NA,CAAGGQPQHF,TGTGCCGCCGGGGGGCAGCCCCAGCATTTT
TRBJ2-1,few,TRBV5-1,TRBD2,CASSLGTSGAQYNEQSF,TGCGCCAGCAGCTTGGGGACTAGCGGGGCCCAGTACAATGAGCAGTCCTTC
TRBJ1-4,many,TRBV18,NA,CASSLRLGSSNEKLFF,TGTGCCAGCTCTCTAAGGCTGGGTTCATCTAATGAAAAACTGTTTTTT
TRBJ2-1,NA,TRBV4-1,NA,CASSQVSNNEQFF,TGCGCCAGCAGCCAAGTATCGAACAATGAGCAGTTCTTC
TRBJ2-3,few,TRBV2,NA,CASSYDSQTQYF,TGTGCCAGCAGTTATGACAGCCAGACGCAGTATTTT
TRBJ2-5,many,TRBV13,NA,CASRPQRSSAVETQYF,TGTGCCAGCAGACCCCAGCGGAGTAGTGCGGTAGAGACCCAGTACTTC
TRBJ2-7,NA,TRBV27,TRBD2,CASSLRSGGSSYEQYF,TGTGCCAGCAGTTTACGGTCGGGGGGGAGCTCCTACGAGCAGTACTTC
TRBJ2-5,few,TRBV20-1,TRBD1,CSARALRDSKETQYF,TGCAGTGCTAGAGCCTTAAGGGACAGCAAAGAGACCCAGTACTTC
TRBJ2-3,many,TRBV7-9,TRBD2,CASSFPSGGAEDTQYF,TGTGCCAGCAGCTTCCCTAGCGGGGGGGCCGAAGATACGCAGTATTTT
TRBJ1-3,many,TRBV7-2,NA,CASTPRQARNTIYF,TGTGCCAGCACCCCCAGACAGGCTAGAAACACCATATATTTT
TRBJ1-3,few,TRBV20-1,NA,CSARDERQALKGTIYF,TGCAGTGCTAGAGATGAGAGGCAGGCTCTAAAGGGCACCATATATTTT
TRBJ1-5,few,TRBV12-3/TRBV12-4,NA,CAISHLYSNQPQHF,TGTGCCATTTCACACCTGTATAGCAATCAGCCCCAGCATTTT
TRBJ2-2,many,TRBV7-9,NA,CATLTRQTTGELFF,TGTGCCACTCTGACCCGACAGACCACCGGGGAGCTGTTTTTT
TRBJ2-5,NA,TRBV5-1,TRBD2,CASSHPGTSGGRYQETQYF,TGCGCCAGCAGCCACCCCGGGACTAGCGGGGGGAGGTACCAAGAGACCCAGTACTTC
TRBJ1-2,many,TRBV5-1,TRBD1,CASSLDRGQGYGYTF,TGCGCCAGCAGCTTGGACAGGGGGCAAGGCTATGGCTACACCTTC
TRBJ2-7,many,TRBV27,NA,CASSLSGGFAYEQYF,TGTGCCAGCAGTTTATCCGGGGGTTTTGCCTACGAGCAGTACTTC
TRBJ1-4,NA,TRBV4-2,TRBD1,CASSQETRQGGEKLFF,TGTGCCAGCAGCCAAGAAACCCGACAGGGCGGAGAAAAACTGTTTTTT
TRBJ2-3,NA,TRBV7-3,TRBD2,CASSFRGGQADTQYF,TGTGCCAGCAGCTTTCGGGGGGGCCAGGCAGATACGCAGTATTTT
TRBJ1-1,few,TRBV5-1,NA,CASSLGSGTEAFF,TGCGCCAGCAGCTTGGGGTCGGGGACTGAAGCTTTCTTT
TRBJ1-2,few,TRBV27,NA,CASSPLVGGSYGYTF,TGTGCCAGCAGTCCCCTTGTGGGGGGGAGCTATGGCTACACCTTC
TRBJ1-2,NA,TRBV5-5,TRBD1,CASSSPGRGGGYTF,TGTGCCAGCAGCTCCCCCGGCAGGGGGGGTGGCTACACCTTC
TRBJ2-5,NA,TRBV27,TRBD1,CASSGRPGTGNWETQYF,TGTGCCAGCAGCGGTCGTCCCGGGACAGGAAATTGGGAGACCCAGTACTTC
TRBJ1-5,few,TRBV3-1,TRBD1,CASSQERTGMGNQPQHF,TGTGCCAGCAGCCAAGAGAGGACAGGGATGGGGAATCAGCCCCAGCATTTT
TRBJ1-2,NA,TRBV9,TRBD1,CASSAADRDTGYTF,TGTGCCAGCAGCGCAGCTGACAGGGATACTGGCTACACCTTC
TRBJ1-5,many,TRBV6-2/TRBV6-3,NA,CASSSPQGYSNQPQHF,TGTGCCAGCAGCTCCCCTCAGGGATATAGCAATCAGCCCCAGCATTTT
TRBJ1-6,NA,TRBV2,TRBD1,CAGQGAYNSPLHF,TGTGCCGGACAGGGGGCGTATAATTCACCCCTCCACTTT
TRBJ2-7,few,TRBV18,NA,CASSPGVASGYEQYF,TGTGCCAGCTCACCAGGGGTAGCAAGCGGGTACGAGCAGTACTTC
TRBJ2-7,few,TRBV7-9,TRBD1,CASSYLTGGFHEQYF,TGTGCCAGCAGCTATCTGACAGGGGGCTTTCACGAGCAGTACTTC